This T cell receptor (beta chain) is from a study of spatial heterogeneity in lung cancer. In the study overall: The donor population consisted of under 75 patients with untreated, early-stage non-small cell lung cancer.

Germline CDR1 is GTSNPN and CDR2 is SVGIG (reference sequence). The CDR3 consists of 14 residues. Trimming pared 2 bases from V and 9 bases from J, leaving 14 bases between. Regarding time point: blood at routine non-recurrence follow-up after resection. Extraction of whole RNA from tumor, nontumor lung or frozen PBMC preceded unsorted sequencing. MiXCR, run by TCRdb on the 5' RACE reads, gives a single entry per CDR3 protein. The sample records about 120,000 distinct CDR3 sequences, 12% being singletons. This chain uses TRBV30 with TRBJ1-6; maybe TRBD1 (5 bases). The sequenced sample was PBMCs, obtained at follow-up. This receptor was taken from a male donor with early-stage non-small cell lung cancer. CDR3 coding DNA: TGTGCCTGGAGTAATAGGGGCTGGAGTTCACCCCTCCACTTT. Translated: CAWSNRGWSSPLHF. Filled out from reference TRBV30 and TRBJ1-6, the complete variable domain reads SQTIHQWPATLVQPVGSPLSLECTVEGTSNPNLYWYRQAAGRGLQLLFYSVGIGQISSEVPQNLSASRPQDRQFILSSKKLLLSDSGFYLCAWSNRGWSSPLHFGNGTRLTVT.